This T cell receptor beta chain was recovered during a study of CD8+ T cells in alopecia areata. As regards this clone: Its antigen is not identified.

Following extraction, RNA underwent reverse transcription to cDNA, which served as the sequencing template. TCRdb's copy holds only in-frame clones and misses some; the assay was immunoSEQ multiplex PCR. The data hold 150,000 to 200,000 clones, with around 64% observed a single time. The treatment: oral pan-JAK inhibitor, 5-10 mg twice daily. The CDR3 is 12 amino acids. Germline CDR1 SQVTM, CDR2 ANQGSEA. With 2 bases removed from V and 4 bases from J, the gap between germline ends came to 8 bases. Study outcomes and limitations: Relative to normal scalp, lesional scalp, especially alopecia totalis/universalis, showed higher clonality.

This receptor was identified in a human donor with alopecia areata. The genes are TRBV29-1 and TRBJ1-2; tentatively, D is TRBD1 (5 bases). The sample consisted of CD4+ T cells sorted from blood, taken between weeks 47 and 50, from a patient treated with tofacitinib. The CDR3 loop reads CSVENDSYGYTF. The CDR3 nucleotides read TGCAGCGTTGAAAACGACAGCTATGGCTACACCTTC. The full variable domain, completed using reference TRBV29-1 and TRBJ1-2, is SAVISQKPSRDICQRGTSLTIQCQVDSQVTMMFWYRQQPGQSLTLIATANQGSEATYESGFVIDKFPISRPNLTFSTLTVSNMSPEDSSIYLCSVENDSYGYTFGSGTRLTVV.